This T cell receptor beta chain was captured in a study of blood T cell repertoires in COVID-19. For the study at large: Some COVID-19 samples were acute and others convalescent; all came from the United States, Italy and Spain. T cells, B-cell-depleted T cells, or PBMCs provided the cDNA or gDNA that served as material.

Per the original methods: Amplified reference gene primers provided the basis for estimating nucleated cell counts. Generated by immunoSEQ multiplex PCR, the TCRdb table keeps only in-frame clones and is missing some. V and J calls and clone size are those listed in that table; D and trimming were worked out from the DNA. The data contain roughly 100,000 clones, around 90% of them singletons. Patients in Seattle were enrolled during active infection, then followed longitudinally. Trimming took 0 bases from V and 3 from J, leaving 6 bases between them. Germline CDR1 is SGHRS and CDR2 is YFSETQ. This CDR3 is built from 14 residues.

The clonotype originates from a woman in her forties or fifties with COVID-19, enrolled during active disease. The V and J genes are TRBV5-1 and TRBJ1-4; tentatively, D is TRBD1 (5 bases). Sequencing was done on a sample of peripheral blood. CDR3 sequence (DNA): TGCGCCAGCAGCTTGGGACAGCCTAATGAAAAACTGTTTTTT. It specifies CASSLGQPNEKLFF.